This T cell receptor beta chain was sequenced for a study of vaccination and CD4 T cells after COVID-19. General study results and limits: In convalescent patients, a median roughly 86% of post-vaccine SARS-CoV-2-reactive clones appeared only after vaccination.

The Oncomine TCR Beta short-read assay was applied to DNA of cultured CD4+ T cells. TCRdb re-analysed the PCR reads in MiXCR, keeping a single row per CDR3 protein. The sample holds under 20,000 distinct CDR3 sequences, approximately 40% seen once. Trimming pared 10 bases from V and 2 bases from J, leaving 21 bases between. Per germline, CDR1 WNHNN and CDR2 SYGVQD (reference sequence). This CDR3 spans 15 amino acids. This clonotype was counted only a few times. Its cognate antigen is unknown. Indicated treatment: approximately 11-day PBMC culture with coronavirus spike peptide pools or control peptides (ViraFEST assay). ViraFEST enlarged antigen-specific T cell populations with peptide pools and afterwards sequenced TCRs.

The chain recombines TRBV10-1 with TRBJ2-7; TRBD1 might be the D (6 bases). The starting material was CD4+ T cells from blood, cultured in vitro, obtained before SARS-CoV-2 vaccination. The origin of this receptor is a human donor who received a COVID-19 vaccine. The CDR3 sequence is CANPSGTQKTYEQYF. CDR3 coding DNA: TGCGCCAACCCCTCCGGGACACAGAAAACCTACGAGCAGTACTTC.